Listed below are T cell receptor beta chains from one sample, sequenced in a study of beta chain features in type 1 diabetes. The assay was immunoSEQ multiplex PCR, and TCRdb's table has in-frame clones only and misses some. Of 250,000 to 300,000 clones in the sample, over 11% were seen once. The sample was naive CD4+ T cells from blood. The origin of the receptors is a man younger than 40 with type 1 diabetes. CDR3s include the opening cysteine and the closing phenylalanine or tryptophan. Fields, in order: clone size, D gene, J gene, V gene, CDR3 DNA, CDR3 protein. A D gene is named only where the DNA matches it firmly. Size tells how often a clone was seen (once, few, many) or the class of an expanded clone, and some rows leave it out.

size: .
D: TRBD2
J: TRBJ2-7
V: TRBV9
DNA: TGTGCCAGCAGCGCAGGGACTAGCGGGGCCTACGAGCAGTACTTC
CDR3: CASSAGTSGAYEQYF

size: few
D: .
J: TRBJ2-1
V: TRBV18
DNA: TGTGCCAGCTCACCATTGAGAGACAATGAGCAGTTCTTC
CDR3: CASSPLRDNEQFF

size: few
D: TRBD2
J: TRBJ2-1
V: TRBV19
DNA: TGTGCCAGTAGGCGAGGTTCGAGCGGGAGTAATGAGCAGTTCTTC
CDR3: CASRRGSSGSNEQFF

size: .
D: .
J: TRBJ2-1
V: TRBV11-2
DNA: TGTGCCAGCAGCTTAGTTTCGGTGAGCTCCTACAATGAGCAGTTCTTC
CDR3: CASSLVSVSSYNEQFF

size: few
D: TRBD2
J: TRBJ2-4
V: TRBV20-1
DNA: TGCAGTGCTATTACACTAGCGGGAGTAAACTTC
CDR3: CSAITLAGVNF

size: .
D: TRBD2
J: TRBJ2-7
V: TRBV11-2
DNA: TGTGCCAGCAGCTTAAGACTAGCGGGAAACGAGCAGTACTTC
CDR3: CASSLRLAGNEQYF

size: .
D: TRBD1
J: TRBJ2-7
V: TRBV7-2
DNA: TGTGCCAGCAGTAGACAGGGTGGGGCCTACGAGCAGTACTTC
CDR3: CASSRQGGAYEQYF

size: .
D: .
J: TRBJ2-1
V: TRBV28
DNA: TGTGCCAGCTCCTCTGGGAGCGGAGCGTACAATGAGCAGTTCTTC
CDR3: CASSSGSGAYNEQFF

size: few
D: .
J: TRBJ2-2
V: TRBV4-2
DNA: TGTGCCAGCAGCCAAGGCAGAAGCACCGGGGAGCTGTTTTTT
CDR3: CASSQGRSTGELFF

size: .
D: .
J: TRBJ2-3
V: TRBV28
DNA: TGTGCCAGCAATGGGGCCCAGGTCTTTGCTGATACGCAGTATTTT
CDR3: CASNGAQVFADTQYF

size: .
D: .
J: TRBJ2-7
V: TRBV2
DNA: TGTGCCAGCAGTCGGGACGAGCAGTACTTC
CDR3: CASSRDEQYF

size: .
D: .
J: TRBJ1-5
V: TRBV1
DNA: TGCGTGACAGGTTACGGCAATCAGCCCCAGCATTTT
CDR3: CVTGYGNQPQHF

size: .
D: .
J: TRBJ2-2
V: TRBV29-1
DNA: TGCAGCGTTGAAGCCGACACCGGGGAGCTGTTTTTT
CDR3: CSVEADTGELFF

size: .
D: .
J: TRBJ2-1
V: TRBV7-3
DNA: TGTGCCAGCAGCTTAGGGCAGGGCAATGAGCAGTTCTTC
CDR3: CASSLGQGNEQFF

size: .
D: .
J: TRBJ1-2
V: TRBV5-1
DNA: TGCGCCAGCAGCTTGGACAGTTCCTATGGCTACACCTTC
CDR3: CASSLDSSYGYTF

size: few
D: TRBD2
J: TRBJ2-1
V: TRBV5-1
DNA: TGCGCCAGCAGCCCCCTAGCGGGAGGTACTAGCAATGAGCAGTTCTTC
CDR3: CASSPLAGGTSNEQFF

size: .
D: TRBD1
J: TRBJ1-1
V: TRBV5-4
DNA: TGTGCCAGCAGCTTGGAGGCAGGGGGCGGCACTGAAGCTTTCTTT
CDR3: CASSLEAGGGTEAFF

size: few
D: .
J: TRBJ2-1
V: TRBV29-1
DNA: TGCAGCGTTGAGGTTCTGGCGTTAGCGAGCAATGAGCAGTTCTTC
CDR3: CSVEVLALASNEQFF

size: .
D: .
J: TRBJ2-7
V: TRBV6-5
DNA: TGTGCCAGCAGACAGGGAGCCTACGAGCAGTACTTC
CDR3: CASRQGAYEQYF

size: .
D: TRBD2
J: TRBJ2-1
V: TRBV7-9
DNA: TGTGCCAGCAGCCCACTAGCGGGAGGGGACAATGAGCAGTTCTTC
CDR3: CASSPLAGGDNEQFF

size: few
D: .
J: TRBJ2-5
V: TRBV1
DNA: TGCACCCACACCCACTCATCAGGGGGAAGGCATCGTGAGACCCAGTACTTC
CDR3: CTHTHSSGGRHRETQYF

size: few
D: .
J: TRBJ1-4
V: TRBV25-1
DNA: TGTGCCAGCCGGGACCGGGAGAAGAAACTGTTTTTT
CDR3: CASRDREKKLFF

size: .
D: TRBD1
J: TRBJ1-2
V: TRBV2
DNA: TGTGCCAGCAGTGAAGGACAGGGGGATGGCTACACCTTC
CDR3: CASSEGQGDGYTF

size: .
D: .
J: TRBJ2-5
V: TRBV9
DNA: TGTGCCAGCAGCGTAGGGGTAGCGCGCGAGACCCAGTACTTC
CDR3: CASSVGVARETQYF

size: .
D: .
J: TRBJ2-3
V: TRBV4-3
DNA: TGCGCCAGCAGCCAAGGGGACTTTTCTACTTCTAGCACAGATACGCAGTATTTT
CDR3: CASSQGDFSTSSTDTQYF

size: few
D: TRBD1
J: TRBJ1-2
V: TRBV28
DNA: TGTGCCAGCAGCTACAGGGGGCTGAGCTATGGCTACACCTTC
CDR3: CASSYRGLSYGYTF